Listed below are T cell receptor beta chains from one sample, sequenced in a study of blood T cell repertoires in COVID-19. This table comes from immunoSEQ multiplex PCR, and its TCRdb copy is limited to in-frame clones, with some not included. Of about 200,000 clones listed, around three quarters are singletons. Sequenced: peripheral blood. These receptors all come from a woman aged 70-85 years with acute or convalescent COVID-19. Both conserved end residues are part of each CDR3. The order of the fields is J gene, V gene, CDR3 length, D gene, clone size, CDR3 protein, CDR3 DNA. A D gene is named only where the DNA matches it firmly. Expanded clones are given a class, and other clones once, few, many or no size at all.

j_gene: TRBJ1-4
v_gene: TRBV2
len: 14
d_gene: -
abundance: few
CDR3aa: CASSEGRGREKLFF
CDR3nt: TGTGCCAGCAGTGAAGGGAGGGGTCGGGAAAAACTGTTTTTT

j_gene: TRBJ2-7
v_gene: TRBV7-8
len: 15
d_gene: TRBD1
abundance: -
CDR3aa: CASSLAGTVTYEQYF
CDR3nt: TGTGCCAGCAGCTTAGCCGGGACAGTTACCTACGAGCAGTACTTC

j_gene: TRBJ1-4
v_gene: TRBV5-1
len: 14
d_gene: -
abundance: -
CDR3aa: CASSLWGFNEKLFF
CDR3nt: TGCGCCAGCAGCTTGTGGGGCTTTAATGAAAAACTGTTTTTT

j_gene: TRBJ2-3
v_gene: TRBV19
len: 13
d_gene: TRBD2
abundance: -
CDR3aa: CATASGGTDTQYF
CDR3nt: TGTGCCACCGCTAGCGGGGGCACAGATACGCAGTATTTT

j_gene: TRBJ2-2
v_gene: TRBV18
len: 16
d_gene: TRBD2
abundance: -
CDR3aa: CASSSLAAEATGELFF
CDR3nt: TGTGCCAGCTCAAGCCTAGCGGCGGAGGCCACCGGGGAGCTGTTTTTT

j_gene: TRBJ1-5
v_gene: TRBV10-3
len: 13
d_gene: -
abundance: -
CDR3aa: CAISEGELQPQHF
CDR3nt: TGTGCCATCAGTGAAGGGGAATTGCAGCCCCAGCATTTT

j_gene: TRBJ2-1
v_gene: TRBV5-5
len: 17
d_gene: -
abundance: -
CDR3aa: CASSLDLRSLAYNEQFF
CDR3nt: TGTGCCAGCAGCTTGGATCTTCGGTCGCTTGCTTACAATGAGCAGTTCTTC

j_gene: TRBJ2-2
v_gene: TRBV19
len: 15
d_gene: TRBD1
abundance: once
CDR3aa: CASSRGQGGAGELFF
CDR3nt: TGTGCCAGTAGTAGAGGACAGGGTGGGGCCGGGGAGCTGTTTTTT

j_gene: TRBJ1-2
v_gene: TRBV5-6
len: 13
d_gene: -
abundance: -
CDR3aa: CASSLAEQYGYTF
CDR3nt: TGTGCCAGCAGCTTGGCGGAGCAGTATGGCTACACCTTC

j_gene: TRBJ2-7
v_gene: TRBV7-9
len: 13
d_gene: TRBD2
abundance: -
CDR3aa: CAISGTSFDEQYF
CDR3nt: TGTGCCATCTCCGGGACTAGTTTCGACGAGCAGTACTTC

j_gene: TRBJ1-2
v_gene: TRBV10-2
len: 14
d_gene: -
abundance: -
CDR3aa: CASSEYNLFYGYTF
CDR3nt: TGCGCCAGCAGTGAATACAATTTGTTCTATGGCTACACCTTC

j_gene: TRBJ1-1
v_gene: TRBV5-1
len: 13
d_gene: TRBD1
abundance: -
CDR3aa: CASGTGANTEAFF
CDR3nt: TGCGCCAGCGGGACAGGGGCGAACACTGAAGCTTTCTTT

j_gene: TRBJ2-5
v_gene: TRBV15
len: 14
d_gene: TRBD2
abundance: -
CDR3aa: CATSRGTILDTQYF
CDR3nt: TGTGCCACCAGCAGGGGGACTATCTTGGATACCCAGTACTTC

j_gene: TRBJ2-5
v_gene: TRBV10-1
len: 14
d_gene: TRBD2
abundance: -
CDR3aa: CASSEGTAGGSQYF
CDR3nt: TGCGCCAGCAGCGAAGGGACGGCGGGGGGTAGCCAGTACTTC

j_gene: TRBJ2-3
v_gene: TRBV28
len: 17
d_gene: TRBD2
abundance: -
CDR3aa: CASSLLGLAGITDTQYF
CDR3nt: TGTGCCAGCAGTTTGCTGGGACTAGCGGGAATAACAGATACGCAGTATTTT

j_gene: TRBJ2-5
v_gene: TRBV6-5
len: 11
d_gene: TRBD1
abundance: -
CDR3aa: CASNRGETQYF
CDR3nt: TGTGCCAGCAACAGGGGGGAGACCCAGTACTTC

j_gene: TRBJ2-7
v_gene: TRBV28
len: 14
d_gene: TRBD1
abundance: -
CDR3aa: CASSPRDRVGEQYF
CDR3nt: TGTGCCAGCAGTCCTCGGGACAGGGTCGGTGAGCAGTACTTC

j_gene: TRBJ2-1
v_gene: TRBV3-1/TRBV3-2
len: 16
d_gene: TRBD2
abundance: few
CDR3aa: CASSQDRLAGYNEQFF
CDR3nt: TGTGCCAGCAGCCAAGATAGACTAGCGGGCTACAATGAGCAGTTCTTC

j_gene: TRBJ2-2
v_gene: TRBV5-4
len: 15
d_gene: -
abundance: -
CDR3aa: CASNQGRGSTGELFF
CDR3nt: TGTGCCAGCAACCAGGGTAGGGGATCCACCGGGGAGCTGTTTTTT

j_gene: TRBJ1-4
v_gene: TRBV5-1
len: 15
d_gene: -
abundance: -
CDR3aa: CASSSPGGSDEKLFF
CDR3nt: TGCGCCAGCAGCTCACCTGGGGGGAGTGATGAAAAACTGTTTTTT

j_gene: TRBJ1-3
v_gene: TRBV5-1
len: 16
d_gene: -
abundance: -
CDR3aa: CASNIAHRDSGNTIYF
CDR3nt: TGCGCCAGCAATATAGCCCACCGAGACTCTGGAAACACCATATATTTT

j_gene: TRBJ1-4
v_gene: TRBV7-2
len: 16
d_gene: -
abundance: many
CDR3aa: CASSLGRQGTNEKLFF
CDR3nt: TGTGCCAGCAGCTTAGGCCGTCAGGGAACTAATGAAAAACTGTTTTTT

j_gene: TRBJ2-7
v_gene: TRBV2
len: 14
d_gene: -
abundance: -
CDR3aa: CASRGAGLSYEQYF
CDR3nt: TGTGCCAGCAGAGGAGCGGGCCTATCCTACGAGCAGTACTTC

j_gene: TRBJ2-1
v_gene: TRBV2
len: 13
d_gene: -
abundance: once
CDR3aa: CASSEGTQISQFF
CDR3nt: TGTGCCAGCAGTGAGGGGACTCAGATCTCACAGTTCTTC

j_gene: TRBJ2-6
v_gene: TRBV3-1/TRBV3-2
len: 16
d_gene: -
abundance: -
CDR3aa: CASSQEGGSGANVLTF
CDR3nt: TGTGCCAGCAGCCAAGAGGGGGGCTCTGGGGCCAACGTCCTGACTTTC

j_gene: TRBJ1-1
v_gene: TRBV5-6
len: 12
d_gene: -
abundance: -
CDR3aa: CASSLAGFEAFF
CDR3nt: TGTGCCAGCAGCTTGGCAGGGTTTGAAGCTTTCTTT

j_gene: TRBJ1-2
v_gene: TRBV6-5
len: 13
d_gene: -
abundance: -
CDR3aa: CASSSGDIYGYTF
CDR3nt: TGTGCCAGCAGTTCTGGGGACATCTATGGCTACACCTTC

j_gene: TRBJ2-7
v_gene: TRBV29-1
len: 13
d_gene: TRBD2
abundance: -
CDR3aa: CSALGLALGEQYF
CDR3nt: TGCAGCGCCTTGGGACTAGCGTTAGGCGAGCAGTACTTC